This T cell receptor (beta chain) was identified in a study of blood T cell repertoires in COVID-19. Method: immunoSEQ multiplex PCR; TCRdb's copy keeps in-frame clones and lacks some. The sample shows roughly 180,000 clones, around 81% of them seen only once. V lost 3 bases and J lost 5, with 20 bases in between. Germline CDR1 reads SGHTA; CDR2 reads FQGNSA. The CDR3 contains 17 residues. The TCR originated in a woman between 40 and 55 years old with COVID-19, enrolled during active disease. The V and J genes are TRBV7-2 and TRBJ2-1; D is possibly TRBD1 (5 bases). Sequencing input: peripheral blood. CDR3 nucleotides: TGTGCCAGCAGCTTGTATTCTCGAACACAGGCTAACAATGAGCAGTTCTTC. This translates into CASSLYSRTQANNEQFF.